The rows below give T cell receptor beta chains drawn from one sample of a study of radiotherapy plus CTLA-4 blockade in lung cancer. The repertoire was sequenced with immunoSEQ multiplex PCR; TCRdb's copy has only in-frame clones and lacks some. The profile covers roughly 85,000 clones, with around 84% appearing a single time and about a sixth taken by the ten largest. This sample comprised peripheral blood, obtained from a patient treated with radiotherapy plus ipilimumab. These receptors all come from a human donor with non-small cell lung cancer that progressed on radiotherapy plus ipilimumab. The CDR3 runs from the conserved cysteine through the conserved F or W. Each record gives: D gene, J gene, clone size, V gene, CDR3 DNA, CDR3 protein. D genes are given only for firm matches. Where a row states a size, it is once, few, many or the class of an expanded clone; other rows omit it.

- | TRBJ1-2 | - | TRBV28 | TGTGCCAGCAGTTTAACCGTTAACTATGGCTACACCTTC | CASSLTVNYGYTF
- | TRBJ2-1 | - | TRBV11-3 | TGTGCCAGCAGCTTCCTCCCGACTAGTCCCAATGAGCAGTTCTTC | CASSFLPTSPNEQFF
TRBD2 | TRBJ2-5 | - | TRBV19 | TGTGCCAGTAGTATAGTAGGACTAGCGGTTAACGGGCCCCAAGAGACCCAGTACTTC | CASSIVGLAVNGPQETQYF
- | TRBJ1-1 | - | TRBV18 | TGTGCCAGCTCACCTCCCGGACAGACCATGAACACTGAAGCTTTCTTT | CASSPPGQTMNTEAFF
TRBD1 | TRBJ2-7 | - | TRBV7-9 | TGTGCCAGCAGCCCACAGGGGGCGGACGACGAGCAGTACTTC | CASSPQGADDEQYF
- | TRBJ2-6 | - | TRBV2 | TGTGCCAGTCGAAGAGGGGAGGCCTTCTCTGGGGCCAACGTCCTGACTTTC | CASRRGEAFSGANVLTF
- | TRBJ1-1 | - | TRBV7-2 | TGTGCCAGCAGCTTAAGGGAGGGAATGAACACTGAAGCTTTCTTT | CASSLREGMNTEAFF
TRBD1 | TRBJ1-1 | - | TRBV5-4 | TGTGCCAGCCAGACAGGGGTATTGTTCCCGCACACTGAAGCTTTCTTT | CASQTGVLFPHTEAFF
- | TRBJ1-5 | once | TRBV9 | TGTGCCAGCAGCGTTCTTGGGGGTGAGAATCAGCCCCAGCATTTT | CASSVLGGENQPQHF
TRBD2 | TRBJ2-7 | - | TRBV27 | TGTGCCAGCAGTTTATCGATGCTAGCGGGAGGAAACGAGCAGTACTTC | CASSLSMLAGGNEQYF
- | TRBJ1-5 | - | TRBV7-3 | TGTGCCAGCAGCCCCCCCGGGAAGCATAGCAATCAGCCCCAGCATTTT | CASSPPGKHSNQPQHF
TRBD2 | TRBJ2-7 | few | TRBV11-2 | TGTGCCAGCAGCAACCCCGGGACTAGCGGGGGGTTTTACGAGCAGTACTTC | CASSNPGTSGGFYEQYF
TRBD1 | TRBJ1-1 | once | TRBV5-1 | TGCGTCAGCAGCTTGGGAGGGGGCGTTATGTACACTGAAGCTTTCTTT | CVSSLGGGVMYTEAFF
- | TRBJ1-2 | once | TRBV21-1 | TGTGCCAGCAGCAAAGTGCCAGGCGAGGGCTACACCTTC | CASSKVPGEGYTF
TRBD2 | TRBJ2-1 | once | TRBV15 | TGTGCCACCAGCAGAGGGCCCGGAGCGGGGGGCTCATACAATGAGCAGTTCTTC | CATSRGPGAGGSYNEQFF
- | TRBJ2-1 | - | TRBV7-9 | TGTGCCAGCAGCTCCACCAGGCTCTACAATGAGCAGTTCTTC | CASSSTRLYNEQFF
- | TRBJ1-5 | - | TRBV18 | TGTGCCAGCTCACTCTACAGGGACGATCAGCCCCAGCATTTT | CASSLYRDDQPQHF
- | TRBJ2-7 | few | TRBV5-8 | TGTGCCAGCAGCTTTGGGAGCCACGAGCAGTACTTC | CASSFGSHEQYF
TRBD2 | TRBJ2-1 | - | TRBV4-3 | TGCGCCAGCAGCCAGGCCCCGGGACTAGCGGACAATGAGCAGTTCTTC | CASSQAPGLADNEQFF
- | TRBJ2-7 | once | TRBV7-6 | TGTGCCAGCAGCTTAAGCGCCCACCCCTCGGGGTCCGAGCAGTACTTC | CASSLSAHPSGSEQYF
TRBD2 | TRBJ2-7 | once | TRBV5-1 | TGCGCCAGCAGGACCCTAGCGGGGAATGAGCAGTACTTC | CASRTLAGNEQYF
- | TRBJ2-5 | - | TRBV7-2 | TGTGCCAGCAGCTCCCGGGACTTCCAAGAGACCCAGTACTTC | CASSSRDFQETQYF
- | TRBJ1-4 | - | TRBV6-1 | - | CASSEVAGGATNEKLLF
- | TRBJ2-7 | - | TRBV4-2 | TGTGCCAGCAGCCAAGACTCTGGGAACCTCGGCCACGAGCAGTACTTC | CASSQDSGNLGHEQYF
TRBD1 | TRBJ2-3 | - | TRBV5-1 | TGCGCCAGCAGCTTTGGACAGGGACCCCGCACAGATACGCAGTATTTT | CASSFGQGPRTDTQYF
TRBD1 | TRBJ2-7 | - | TRBV2 | TGTGCCAGCAGCCGGACAGGGGGTGAAGGCTCCTACGAGCAGTACTTC | CASSRTGGEGSYEQYF
- | TRBJ1-5 | - | TRBV27 | TGTGCCAGCAGCCCAGGGAGTCAGCCCCAGCATTTT | CASSPGSQPQHF
TRBD1 | TRBJ2-1 | - | TRBV27 | TGTGCCAGCAGGGGACAGTACAATGAGCAGTTCTTC | CASRGQYNEQFF
- | TRBJ1-1 | few | TRBV18 | TGTGCCAGCTCACCACCGGGGGGCAGATCTGAAGCTTTCTTT | CASSPPGGRSEAFF
- | TRBJ1-4 | - | TRBV5-1 | TGCGCCAGCAGCCTACAACAGGGACTGAATGAAAAACTGTTTTTT | CASSLQQGLNEKLFF
- | TRBJ2-1 | - | TRBV7-8 | TGTGCCAGCAGCTTAGCGAGGACGGGGACTTACAATGAGCAGTTCTTC | CASSLARTGTYNEQFF
- | TRBJ1-2 | - | TRBV10-3 | TGTGCCATCAGTGAGTCGTGGCAGGCAAACTATGGCTACACCTTC | CAISESWQANYGYTF
- | TRBJ2-2 | - | TRBV5-1 | TGCGCCAGCAGCTTGGACCCTTTATCCGCGGACACCGGGGAGCTGTTTTTT | CASSLDPLSADTGELFF
- | TRBJ1-4 | - | TRBV10-3 | TGTGCCATCAGTGAGAAGGGCAGGATCTCAACTAATGAAAAACTGTTTTTT | CAISEKGRISTNEKLFF
- | TRBJ2-7 | - | TRBV7-2 | TGTGCCAGCAGCTTAAGACAGTCCTACGAGCAGTACTTC | CASSLRQSYEQYF
- | TRBJ1-3 | - | TRBV30 | TGTGCCTGGAATAAGGGCGAGGCCATATATTTT | CAWNKGEAIYF
TRBD1 | TRBJ1-2 | once | TRBV6-5 | TGTGCCAGCAGTTATCTCAGGGGGAGCTACACCTTC | CASSYLRGSYTF
- | TRBJ2-5 | - | TRBV12-5 | TGTGCTAGTGGTTTGGCGGGACATAGGGAGACCCAGTACTTC | CASGLAGHRETQYF
- | TRBJ1-1 | once | TRBV5-1 | TGCGCCAGCAGGGCGGGCGCCACTGAAGCTTTCTTT | CASRAGATEAFF
- | TRBJ1-1 | - | TRBV6-1 | TGTGCCAGCAGGCCTACAGGGACCAACACTGAAGCTTTCTTT | CASRPTGTNTEAFF
TRBD1 | TRBJ1-3 | - | TRBV7-2 | TGTGCCAGCAGCCTCGACAGGGGGGGAGGAAACACCATATATTTT | CASSLDRGGGNTIYF
- | TRBJ2-7 | - | TRBV14 | TGTGCCAGCAGCCAAGATCCGGCCCCACAGGACAGTCACTCCTACGAGCAGTACTTC | CASSQDPAPQDSHSYEQYF
- | TRBJ2-5 | - | TRBV5-1 | TGCGCCAGCAGCTTGGATCTGCGCCAAGAGACCCAGTACTTC | CASSLDLRQETQYF
TRBD1 | TRBJ1-2 | - | TRBV4-2 | TGTGCCAGCAGCCCGACAGGGGGGGGAGGCTACACCTTC | CASSPTGGGGYTF
- | TRBJ2-6 | - | TRBV19 | TGTGCCAGTACTTCCGACAGGATCCCCCCTGGGGCCAACGTCCTGACTTTC | CASTSDRIPPGANVLTF
- | TRBJ2-1 | - | TRBV9 | TGTGCCAGCAGCGTAGGCGTGGGAGCTAACTCCTACAATGAGCAGTTCTTC | CASSVGVGANSYNEQFF
TRBD2 | TRBJ2-3 | - | TRBV4-3 | TGCGCCAGCACGGAGAGCGGGGGAAGCACAGATACGCAGTATTTT | CASTESGGSTDTQYF
- | TRBJ2-2 | - | TRBV18 | TGTGCCAGCTCACCACCAGTGGGGACGACCGGGGAGCTGTTTTTT | CASSPPVGTTGELFF
TRBD1 | TRBJ1-2 | - | TRBV6-4 | TGTGCCAGCAGGAAGGGGGCGGGGGGCTACACCTTC | CASRKGAGGYTF
- | TRBJ2-3 | - | TRBV18 | TGTGCCAGCTCACCAAGTCCAGGGGGCACAGATACGCAGTATTTT | CASSPSPGGTDTQYF